This T cell receptor beta chain was sequenced for a study of identical twins (dated by TCRdb to about 2016). Context from the whole study: TCR alpha and beta repertoires from monozygotic twins, unrelated adults of various ages and cord blood were deep-sequenced to test whether fetal clonotypes persist. To rule out contamination, replicate twin experiments were performed at different times with different library preparation protocols.

Paper-wide results and their limitations: Compared with coincidental sharing between unrelated individuals, out-of-frame TCR alpha sequences shared between twins showed an excess of sequences with low generation probability. Abundant cord blood beta clonotypes carried fewer insertions; young adult naive repertoires showed a weaker similar trend, while memory repertoires showed none. The excess sharing between twins in beta out-of-frame sequences was weaker because fewer shared sequences reduced the signal-to-noise ratio. Conclusions relied on cross-sectional statistical analysis, since the same donors could not be followed over many years. Invariant T cells such as MAIT and iNKT could partly confound zero-insertion analyses, though diverse VJ usage argued against this for most clonotypes. Recombination models systematically underestimated out-of-frame TCR alpha sharing in monozygotic twins but agreed with sharing between unrelated individuals.

On this clonotype: This receptor's antigen is unknown. Base qualities are missing; no much larger clone stands one base away.

The library was generated by 5' RACE. TCRdb shows the sequencer as Illumina HiSeq 2000. Template switching introduced a universal primer binding site; the final cDNA contained a unique molecular identifier, enabling accurate counting of TCR cDNA molecules. Specific primers in the conserved constant-segment region were used to synthesize first-strand cDNA for the TCR alpha and beta chains. To control for contamination, every cDNA library was double barcoded, receiving both a SMART-Mk sample barcode and Illumina barcodes. TruSeq adapter sequences and Illumina sample barcodes were added in two successive PCR steps. Sequencing of the TCR alpha and beta cDNA libraries was done on the Illumina HiSeq platform using custom primers. The paper's processing steps were these. MiGEC was used to process raw reads and extract unique molecular identifiers, and MiXCR was used to find CDR3 positions. For each individual, recombination models were inferred using an EM algorithm with the repgenHMM and IGoR tools. The analysis of shared clonotypes was done with the tcR package in R, with sharing normalized by the product of cloneset sizes. To study raw recombination free of thymic and clonal selection effects, out-of-frame nonproductive sequences were analyzed. TCRdb handled the public reads itself, with Q25 trimming in fastp and clone calling in MiXCR, and kept productive beta chains. Each CDR3 protein gets just one entry, which takes the most common genes and DNA from the rows behind it. TCRdb, not the original authors, processed these V and J calls. For this sample the table gives approximately 600,000 distinct CDR3 sequences, of which around 9.6% were detected only once. The ten top clones hold around 3.1% of the sample.

All donors were healthy Caucasians. The twin cohort consisted of three pairs of female monozygotic twins, all aged roughly 18 to 30 years. The RNA used for TCR libraries was isolated from peripheral blood mononuclear cells. Trimmed from V: 9 bases; trimmed from J: 1 base; junction bases lacking a gene match: 7. The CDR3 covers 15 residues, taking in both the cysteine and the phenylalanine. Just the 45-base CDR3 DNA is kept, in frame starting at base 1. These data also formed part of another study, on yellow fever vaccine responses in identical twins. As the second study states: The authors reported that the T cell response to vaccination in identical twins appeared partly convergent and partly personalized. The study precisely tracked vaccine-responding T cell clones in identical twins.

Sequenced material: PBMCs. The rearranged segments are TRBV12-3 or TRBV12-4 and TRBJ1-1; a stretch of 11 junction bases matches TRBD1. The sequence was collected from a woman younger than 30 in good health. CDR3 protein: CARVRTGGENTEAFF. The nucleotide sequence reads as follows: TGTGCCAGAGTCAGGACAGGGGGCGAGAACACTGAAGCTTTCTTT.